This T cell receptor beta chain was captured in a study of sequential checkpoint blockade in melanoma (dated by TCRdb to between 2019 and 2020). For the study in its entirety: Patients were randomized 1:1 to first-line nivolumab followed by ipilimumab (arm A) or ipilimumab followed by nivolumab (arm B). Maintenance nivolumab was given following each of the two trial sequences. General study outcomes and caveats: Validation of the response-prediction model combining TCR metrics and mutation burden is needed in larger, independent patient cohorts.

Regarding this clone: It has no known antigen specificity. Base qualities were left out, and no much larger clone turns up one base away.

The immunoSEQ Assay was used to immunosequence TCRbeta CDR3 regions from genomic DNA. Genomic DNA was amplified by bias-controlled multiplex PCR before high-throughput sequencing. The paper's processing steps were these. To quantify the absolute abundance of each unique TCRbeta CDR3 region, the sequences were collapsed and filtered. Clonality was defined as 1 minus Pielou's evenness and was calculated using productive rearrangements only. A previously published method was used to identify clones with significantly greater frequencies in on-treatment samples than in baseline samples. The table was pulled from immuneACCESS by TCRdb, which kept in-frame rearrangements only. Such tables lose some clones; where checked, under half of the loss comes from unresolved V genes, and the rest has no known cause. From that table come the V and J calls and clone size; the DNA was used to work out D and trimming. The table for this sample lists roughly 20,000 clones; approximately 78% of them were counted only once. The ten largest account for 10% of the sample.

This specimen's treatment or condition label, per the study, means: randomized to nivolumab then ipilimumab (arm A) or the reverse (arm B). None of the patients in the trial had previously been given DNA-damaging chemotherapy. Thawed PBMCs were sorted on a FACS Aria II flow cytometer to isolate live CD3+CD8+ cells negative for CD19 and CD56. CheckMate 064, a randomized, open-label phase II trial of sequential checkpoint blockade, was the source of the samples, all of which came from patients with melanoma. Peripheral blood mononuclear cells were collected by leukapheresis, purified with Ficoll-Paque, and frozen in human serum with about 9.2% DMSO. Right after sorting, the blood CD3+CD8+ cells were verified to be >95% pure, and DNA extraction followed. This sequence was found in a human donor with melanoma. The source material was CD8+ T cells sorted from blood (inferred from file names), sampled from a patient given nivolumab and ipilimumab in sequence.

The DNA sequence is TGCGCCAGCAGCCTGTCAGGGCCGGAGGAGACCCAGTACTTC. Its protein product is CASSLSGPEETQYF. The chain couples TRBV10-2 to TRBJ2-5, and TRBD1 may be the D gene, going by 5 matching bases. Measured from the cysteine to the phenylalanine, the CDR3 is 14 residues long. Only the CDR3 DNA is retained, 42 bases long and in frame from the first base. The junction carries 16 bases between V and J, which are trimmed by 6 bases and 5 bases respectively. Taken from the germline V gene, the CDR1 and CDR2 loops are WSHSY and SAAADI.